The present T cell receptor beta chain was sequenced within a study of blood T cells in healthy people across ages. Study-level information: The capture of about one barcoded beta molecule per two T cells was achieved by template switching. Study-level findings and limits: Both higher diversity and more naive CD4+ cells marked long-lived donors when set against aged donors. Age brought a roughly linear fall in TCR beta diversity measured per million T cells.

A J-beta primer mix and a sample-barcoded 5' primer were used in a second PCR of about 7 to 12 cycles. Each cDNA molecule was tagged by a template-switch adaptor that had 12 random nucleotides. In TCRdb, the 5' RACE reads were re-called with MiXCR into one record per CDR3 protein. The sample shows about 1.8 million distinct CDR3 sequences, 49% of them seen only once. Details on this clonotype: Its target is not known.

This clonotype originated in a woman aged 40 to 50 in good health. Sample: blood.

As DNA, the CDR3 is TGTGCCAGCAGCCAAAAGAATTGGGGCCAAGGCAATCAGCCCCAGCATTTT. It codes for CASSQKNWGQGNQPQHF. The V call is TRBV3-1, the J call TRBJ1-5, with TRBD1 as a possible D gene (5 bases). Between the trimmed V and J ends, which lost 2 bases and 2 bases, there was a span of 16 bases. The CDR3 runs 17 residues. Germline-derived CDR1 and CDR2 are LGHDT and YNNKEL (reference sequence). The full variable domain, rest sourced from reference TRBV3-1 and TRBJ1-5, is DTAVSQTPKYLVTQMGNDKSIKCEQNLGHDTMYWYKQDSKKFLKIMFSYNNKELIINETVPNRFSPKSPDKAHLNLHINSLELGDSAVYFCASSQKNWGQGNQPQHFGDGTRLSIL.